One and the same sample provided the 25 T cell receptor beta chains below, sequenced in a study of blood T cell repertoires in COVID-19. Sequencing used immunoSEQ multiplex PCR; TCRdb keeps in-frame clones, though not all of them. The profile shows approximately 300,000 clones, roughly 90% of them singletons. Sequencing used PBMCs or T cells enriched from blood (not recorded which). The source of these receptors is a young woman who had recovered from COVID-19.

The chain employs TRBV15 and TRBJ1-2; D gene uncertain. Trimming removed 0 bases at V and 3 bases at J, with 11 bases between. Germline CDR1 and CDR2: LNHNV and YYDKDF (reference sequence). The CDR3 length is 15 residues. The CDR3 nucleotides read TGTGCCACCAGCAGAGAGATTCAGAACGACTATGGCTACACCTTC. Translated, it gives CATSREIQNDYGYTF.

The rearrangement uses TRBV27 and TRBJ1-5; the match to TRBD1 covers 10 bases. The ends lost 5 bases at V and 1 base at J; junction bases unmatched: 14. This CDR3 has 19 residues. Germline lookup yields CDR1 MNHEY and CDR2 SMNVEV (reference sequence). CDR3 sequence (DNA): TGTGCCAGCAGTCCCCACCCATCTGACAGGGGGCGAAGCAATCAGCCCCAGCATTTT. It specifies CASSPHPSDRGRSNQPQHF.

The chain combines TRBV7-8 with TRBJ1-1; 7 nucleotides align to TRBD1. Germline lookup yields CDR1 SGHVS and CDR2 FQNEAQ. This CDR3 comprises 14 residues. V lost 5 bases and J lost 1; bases outside the gene matches: 4. This chain's CDR3 is CASSHRGRNTEAFF. The CDR3 nucleotides read TGTGCCAGCAGCCACAGGGGACGGAACACTGAAGCTTTCTTT.

The chain combines TRBV7-2 with TRBJ1-4; 7 positions agree with TRBD1. The CDR3 contains 15 residues. CDR1 and CDR2 from the germline V gene are SGHTA and FQGNSA. Germline trimming cut 1 base from V and 6 bases from J; bases unmatched to any gene: 5. CDR3 sequence: CASSLGQGPYEKLFF. CDR3 nucleotide sequence: TGTGCCAGCAGCTTAGGACAGGGCCCCTATGAAAAACTGTTTTTT.

The chain uses TRBV28 and TRBJ1-1, with D tentatively TRBD1 (6 bases). The germline V and J ends were trimmed by 3 bases and 1 base, with 9 bases remaining between them. From germline, CDR1 is MDHEN and CDR2 SYDVKM. This CDR3 spans 14 amino acids. CDR3 sequence: CASSFEGENTEAFF. The DNA for the CDR3 is TGTGCCAGCAGTTTTGAGGGGGAGAACACTGAAGCTTTCTTT.

J is TRBJ2-7 and V is TRBV3-1 (or the pseudogene TRBV3-2), with TRBD2 identical over 7 bases. In germline, CDR1 is LGHDT, CDR2 YNNKEL (reference sequence). CDR3 length: 16 amino acids. J was trimmed by 4 bases and V by 2 bases; bases with no gene match: 11. The CDR3 nucleotides are TGTGCCAGCAGCCAAAGTACAGGACTAGTTATTTACGAGCAGTACTTC. It codes for CASSQSTGLVIYEQYF.

The rearrangement links TRBV5-1 to TRBJ2-7; D is possibly TRBD1 (5 bases). Germline CDR1 reads SGHRS; CDR2 reads YFSETQ. This CDR3 has 14 amino acids. Trimming took 2 bases from V and 3 from J, leaving 12 bases between them. DNA of the CDR3: TGCGCCAGCAGCTTACTGTCAGGGAACTACGAGCAGTACTTC. Its translation: CASSLLSGNYEQYF.

This chain uses TRBV27 with TRBJ2-1; a weak D match, TRBD2 (6 bases). CDR1 and CDR2 (germline): MNHEY, SMNVEV (reference sequence). This CDR3 has 17 amino acids. Trimming stripped 1 base from V and 9 bases from J, with 22 bases between. The DNA for the CDR3 is TGTGCCAGCAGTTTATTCAAGGGGACTGGGATCGGTAGTGAGCAGTTCTTC. The encoded protein is CASSLFKGTGIGSEQFF.

The gene calls are TRBV5-1 and TRBJ1-2; D uncertain. The CDR3 has 12 residues. Deletions cut 3 bases from V and 6 bases from J, with 9 bases between. CDR1 and CDR2 from the germline V gene are SGHRS and YFSETQ. The CDR3 loop reads CASSYGDDGYTF. The CDR3, as DNA: TGCGCCAGCAGCTACGGAGACGATGGCTACACCTTC. The variable domain in full, with the rest retrieved from reference TRBV5-1 and TRBJ1-2, is KAGVTQTPRYLIKTRGQQVTLSCSPISGHRSVSWYQQTPGQGLQFLFEYFSETQRNKGNFPGRFSGRQFSNSRSEMNVSTLELGDSALYLCASSYGDDGYTFGSGTRLTVV.

The rearrangement uses TRBV29-1 and TRBJ2-3; D may be TRBD1 (5 bases). Germline CDR1 is SQVTM and CDR2 is ANQGSEA. V dropped 5 bases and J dropped 4 bases, with 22 bases sitting between them. The CDR3 is 16 amino acids. The CDR3: CSVRRARAESPDTQYF. The CDR3 DNA is TGCAGCGTTAGACGGGCCAGGGCTGAGAGTCCAGATACGCAGTATTTT.

The gene calls are TRBV19 and TRBJ2-1, with 11 bases lining up with TRBD2. Unmatched junction bases numbered 3, after V lost 3 bases and J lost 5 bases. From germline, CDR1 is LNHDA and CDR2 SQIVND (reference sequence). The CDR3 length is 15 residues. The DNA of the CDR3 is TGTGCCAGTAGTATTTTAGCGGGGGGGCACAATGAGCAGTTCTTC. Encoded protein: CASSILAGGHNEQFF. The complete variable domain, with remaining parts taken from reference TRBV19 and TRBJ2-1, reads DGGITQSPKYLFRKEGQNVTLSCEQNLNHDAMYWYRQDPGQGLRLIYYSQIVNDFQKGDIAEGYSVSREKKESFPLTVTSAQKNPTAFYLCASSILAGGHNEQFFGPGTRLTVL.

V usage is TRBV6-5 and J usage is TRBJ2-1, with 7 bases fitting TRBD2. Germline CDR1 and CDR2: MNHEY and SVGAGI. The V segment lost 7 bases and the J segment 7 bases; nucleotides outside the gene matches: 10. The length of the CDR3 is 14 residues. The CDR3 loop is CASTQRGWGNEQFF. CDR3 nucleotide sequence: TGTGCCAGCACCCAGCGGGGCTGGGGGAATGAGCAGTTCTTC.

The chain joins TRBV12-3 or TRBV12-4 to TRBJ1-2; D is undetermined. The CDR3 contains 13 residues. The V end lost 5 bases, the J end lost 7 bases, and 14 bases lay between the germline ends. CDR3 amino acids: CASSHQPGFGYTF. The CDR3 DNA reads as TGTGCCAGCAGTCACCAACCGGGGTTTGGCTACACCTTC.

The chain combines TRBV11-1 with TRBJ2-1; 16 bases align to TRBD2. The CDR3 is 15 amino acids. V was clipped by 5 bases and J by 9 bases; unmatched bases: 4. In germline, CDR1 is SGHAT, CDR2 FQDESV (reference sequence). The CDR3 nucleotides read TGTGCCAGCAGCACCGGGACTAGCGGGAGGGGTGAGCAGTTCTTC. It yields the protein CASSTGTSGRGEQFF.

The rearrangement links TRBV7-8 to TRBJ1-3; D might be TRBD1 (5 bases). The CDR3 is 16 amino acids. Germline V lookup: CDR1 SGHVS, CDR2 FQNEAQ. Trimming pared 5 bases from V and 0 bases from J, leaving 14 bases between. The DNA for the CDR3 is TGTGCCAGCAGCAAGCGGGACGGTCCCTCTGGAAACACCATATATTTT. This translates into CASSKRDGPSGNTIYF.

The J gene is TRBJ1-1, the V gene TRBV5-1; D is perhaps TRBD1 (6 bases). This CDR3 is built from 15 residues. Germline assignment: CDR1 SGHRS and CDR2 YFSETQ. Between the trimmed V and J ends, which lost 0 bases and 0 bases, there was a span of 9 bases. The CDR3 protein is CASSLDGGLNTEAFF. Written as DNA, the CDR3 is TGCGCCAGCAGCTTGGACGGGGGGCTGAACACTGAAGCTTTCTTT.

The rearrangement joins TRBV18 to TRBJ2-1; 9 bases fit TRBD2. The trim removed 4 bases at V and 9 bases at J, leaving 4 bases unmatched. This CDR3 comprises 13 residues. Germline V gene data show CDR1 as KGHSH and CDR2 as LQKENI. CDR3 residues: CASSLAGVIEQFF. The DNA for the CDR3 is TGTGCCAGCTCACTAGCGGGAGTTATTGAGCAGTTCTTC.

V and J are TRBV7-9 and TRBJ2-1; D perhaps matches TRBD1 (6 bases). This CDR3 comprises 13 residues. V dropped 1 base and J dropped 5 bases, with 6 bases sitting between them. CDR1 and CDR2 (germline): SEHNR, FQNEAQ (reference sequence). CDR3 sequence reads: CASSLGTDNEQFF. The CDR3 DNA follows: TGTGCCAGCAGCTTAGGGACAGACAATGAGCAGTTCTTC.

V and J are TRBV5-4 and TRBJ1-2; the match to TRBD1 covers 9 bases. With V trimmed by 0 bases and J by 1 base, 4 bases remained unmatched. Germline CDR1 reads SGHNT; CDR2 reads YYREEE (reference sequence). The CDR3 totals 16 residues. The CDR3 protein is CASSLAEDRGNYGYTF. The CDR3 region has the DNA TGTGCCAGCAGCTTGGCCGAGGACAGGGGTAACTATGGCTACACCTTC.

The chain's CDR3 is CATRLAGAYEQYF. The CDR3, as DNA: TGTGCCACCAGACTAGCGGGAGCCTACGAGCAGTACTTC. The rearrangement links TRBV19 to TRBJ2-7; 12 bases align to TRBD2. The CDR3 length is 13 residues. CDR1 LNHDA and CDR2 SQIVND come from the germline V gene (reference sequence). After removal of 10 bases from V and 2 bases from J, the junction contained 3 bases not matched to a gene.

V and J are TRBV12-3 or TRBV12-4 and TRBJ1-2, with D possibly being TRBD1 (5 bases). Trimming took off 6 bases at V and 5 bases at J, with 10 bases between the two ends. The CDR3 totals 12 residues. CDR3 loop: CASSFAGYGYTF. CDR3 DNA sequence: TGTGCCAGCAGCTTTGCAGGGTATGGCTACACCTTC.

The chain has TRBV7-9 and TRBJ1-5, with no clear D. Germline V gene lookup returns CDR1 SEHNR and CDR2 FQNEAQ (reference sequence). V lost 5 bases and J lost 1, with 9 bases in between. There are 14 residues in the CDR3. This CDR3 is CASSSTGSNQPQHF. The CDR3, as DNA: TGTGCCAGCAGCAGCACGGGGAGCAATCAGCCCCAGCATTTT.

This sequence joins TRBV28 and TRBJ1-6; perhaps TRBD1 as D (5 bases). This CDR3 has 17 residues. Germline V gives CDR1 MDHEN, CDR2 SYDVKM. Trimming took 5 bases from V and 0 from J, leaving 14 bases between them. CDR3: CASSGAGWDSYNSPLHF. The CDR3, as DNA: TGTGCCAGCAGTGGGGCGGGATGGGACTCCTATAATTCACCCCTCCACTTT.

This rearrangement joins TRBV7-6 to TRBJ2-3, with D maybe TRBD2 (7 bases). Trimming pared 3 bases from V and 1 base from J, leaving 17 bases between. The CDR3 is 17 amino acids. Germline V gene sequence: CDR1 SGHVS, CDR2 FNYEAQ. The CDR3 is CASSLEWGGLGTDTQYF. DNA for the CDR3: TGTGCCAGCAGCTTGGAATGGGGGGGCCTAGGCACAGATACGCAGTATTTT.

This chain links TRBV4-1 with TRBJ1-2; 8 bases line up with TRBD1. CDR3 length: 16 amino acids. The trim removed 5 bases at V and 0 bases at J, leaving 8 bases unmatched. Germline V gene lookup returns CDR1 MGHRA and CDR2 YSYEKL. The CDR3 region has the DNA TGCGCCAGCAGCGCAAGGACAGGGCGTGCTAACTATGGCTACACCTTC. This gives the protein CASSARTGRANYGYTF.